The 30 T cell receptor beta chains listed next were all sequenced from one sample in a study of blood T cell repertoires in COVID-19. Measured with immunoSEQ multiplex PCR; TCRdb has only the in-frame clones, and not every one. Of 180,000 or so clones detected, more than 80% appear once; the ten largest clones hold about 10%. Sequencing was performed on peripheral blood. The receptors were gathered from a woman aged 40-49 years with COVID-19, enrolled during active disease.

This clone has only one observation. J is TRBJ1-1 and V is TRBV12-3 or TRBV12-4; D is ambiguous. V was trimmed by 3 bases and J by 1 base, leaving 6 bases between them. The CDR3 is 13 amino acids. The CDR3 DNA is TGTGCCAGCAGTTTCACAGCGAACACTGAAGCTTTCTTT. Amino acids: CASSFTANTEAFF.

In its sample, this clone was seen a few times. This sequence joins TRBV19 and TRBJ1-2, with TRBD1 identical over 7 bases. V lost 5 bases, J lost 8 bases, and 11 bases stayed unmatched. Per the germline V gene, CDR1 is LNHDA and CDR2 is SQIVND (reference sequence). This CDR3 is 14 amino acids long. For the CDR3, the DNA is TGTGCCAGTAGTGGCACGACAGGGTTGAGGGGCTACACCTTC. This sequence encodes CASSGTTGLRGYTF.

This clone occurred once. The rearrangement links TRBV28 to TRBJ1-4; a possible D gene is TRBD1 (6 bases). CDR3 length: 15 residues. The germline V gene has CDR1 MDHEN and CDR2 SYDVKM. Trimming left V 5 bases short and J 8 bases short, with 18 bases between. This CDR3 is CASSPRTAKREKLFF. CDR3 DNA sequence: TGTGCCAGCAGTCCGAGGACAGCGAAGAGAGAAAAACTGTTTTTT.

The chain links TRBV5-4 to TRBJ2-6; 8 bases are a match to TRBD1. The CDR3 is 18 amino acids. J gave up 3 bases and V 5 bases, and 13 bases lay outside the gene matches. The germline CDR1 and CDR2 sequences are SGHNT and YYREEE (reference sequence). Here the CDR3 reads CASSFGGQGAGGANVLTF. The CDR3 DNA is TGTGCCAGCAGTTTCGGGGGCCAGGGGGCAGGTGGGGCCAACGTCCTGACTTTC.

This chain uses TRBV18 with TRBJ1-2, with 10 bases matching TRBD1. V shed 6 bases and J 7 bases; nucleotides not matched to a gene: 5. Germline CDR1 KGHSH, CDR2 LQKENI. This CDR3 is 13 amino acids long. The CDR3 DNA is TGTGCCAGCTCTCGGACAGGGGGTATTGGCTACACCTTC. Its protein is CASSRTGGIGYTF.

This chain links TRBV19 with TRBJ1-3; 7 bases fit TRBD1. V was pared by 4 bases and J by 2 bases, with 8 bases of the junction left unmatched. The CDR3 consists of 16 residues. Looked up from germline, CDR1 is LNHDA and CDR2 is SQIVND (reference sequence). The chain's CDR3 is CASSTNRGSAGNTIYF. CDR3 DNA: TGTGCCAGTAGTACAAACAGGGGATCGGCTGGAAACACCATATATTTT.

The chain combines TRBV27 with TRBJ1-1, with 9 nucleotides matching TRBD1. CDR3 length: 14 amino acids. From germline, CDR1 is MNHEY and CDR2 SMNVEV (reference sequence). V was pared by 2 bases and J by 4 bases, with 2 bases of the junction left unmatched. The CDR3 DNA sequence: TGTGCCAGCAGTTTAGGGACAGGGAGCACTGAAGCTTTCTTT. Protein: CASSLGTGSTEAFF.

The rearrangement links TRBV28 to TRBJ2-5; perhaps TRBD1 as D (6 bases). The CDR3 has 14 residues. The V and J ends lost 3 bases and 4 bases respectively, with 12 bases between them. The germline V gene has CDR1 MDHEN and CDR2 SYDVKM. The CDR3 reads CASSFMSGVETQYF. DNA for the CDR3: TGTGCCAGCAGTTTTATGTCAGGGGTAGAGACCCAGTACTTC.

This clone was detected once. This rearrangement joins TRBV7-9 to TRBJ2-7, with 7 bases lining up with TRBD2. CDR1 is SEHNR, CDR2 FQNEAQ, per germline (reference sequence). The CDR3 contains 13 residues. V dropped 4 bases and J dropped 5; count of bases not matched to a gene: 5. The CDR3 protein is CASSSRTSNEQYV. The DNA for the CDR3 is TGTGCCAGCAGCTCTAGGACTAGTAACGAGCAGTACGTC.

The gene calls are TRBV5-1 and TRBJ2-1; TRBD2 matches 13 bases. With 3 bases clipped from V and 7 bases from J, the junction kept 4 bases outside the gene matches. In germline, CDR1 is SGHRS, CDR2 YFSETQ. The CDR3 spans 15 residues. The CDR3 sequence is CASSYGLAGANEQFF. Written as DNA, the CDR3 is TGCGCCAGCAGCTATGGACTAGCGGGAGCTAATGAGCAGTTCTTC.

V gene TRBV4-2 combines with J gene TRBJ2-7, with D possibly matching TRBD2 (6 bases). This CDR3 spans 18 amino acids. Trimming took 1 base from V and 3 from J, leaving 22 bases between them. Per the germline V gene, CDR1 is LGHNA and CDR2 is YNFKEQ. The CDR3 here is CASSQGRANPGLHYEQYF. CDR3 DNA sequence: TGTGCCAGCAGCCAAGGGAGGGCAAACCCGGGCCTCCACTACGAGCAGTACTTC.

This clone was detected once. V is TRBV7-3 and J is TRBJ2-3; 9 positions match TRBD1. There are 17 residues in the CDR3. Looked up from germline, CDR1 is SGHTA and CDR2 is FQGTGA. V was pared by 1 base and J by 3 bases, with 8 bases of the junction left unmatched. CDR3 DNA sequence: TGTGCCAGCAGCTTAAACCCCTACAGGGGGCGAACAGATACGCAGTATTTT. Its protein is CASSLNPYRGRTDTQYF.

The CDR3 DNA reads TGTGCCAGCACCCCAGACAGGGGGTTTCAGCCCCAGCATTTT. This translates into CASTPDRGFQPQHF. The V and J genes are TRBV2 and TRBJ1-5, with 9 bases that match TRBD1. The CDR3 runs 14 residues. Germline loops: CDR1 SNHLY, CDR2 FYNNEI. With V trimmed by 7 bases and J by 6 bases, 7 bases remained unmatched.

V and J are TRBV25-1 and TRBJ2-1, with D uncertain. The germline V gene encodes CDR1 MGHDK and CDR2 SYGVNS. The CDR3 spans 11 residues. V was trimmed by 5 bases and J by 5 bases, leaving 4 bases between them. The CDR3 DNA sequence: TGTGCCAGCAGTCAGAACAATGAGCAGTTCTTC. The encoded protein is CASSQNNEQFF. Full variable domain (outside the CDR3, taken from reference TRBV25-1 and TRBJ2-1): EADIYQTPRYLVIGTGKKITLECSQTMGHDKMYWYQQDPGMELHLIHYSYGVNSTEKGDLSSESTVSRIRTEHFPLTLESARPSHTSQYLCASSQNNEQFFGPGTRLTVL.

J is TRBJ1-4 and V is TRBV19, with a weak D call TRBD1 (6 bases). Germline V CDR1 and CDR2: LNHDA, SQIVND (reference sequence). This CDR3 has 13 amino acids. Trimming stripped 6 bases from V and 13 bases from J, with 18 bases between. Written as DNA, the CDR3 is TGTGCCAGTAGCCCCCTAGGGGGGGTGAGACTGTTTTTT. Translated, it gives CASSPLGGVRLFF.

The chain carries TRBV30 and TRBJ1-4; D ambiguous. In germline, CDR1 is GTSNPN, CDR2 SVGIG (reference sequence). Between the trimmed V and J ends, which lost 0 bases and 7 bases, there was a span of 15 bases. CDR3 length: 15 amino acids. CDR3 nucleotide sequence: TGTGCCTGGAGTGTGAACGGGGTGCTTGGTGAAAAACTGTTTTTT. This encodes CAWSVNGVLGEKLFF.

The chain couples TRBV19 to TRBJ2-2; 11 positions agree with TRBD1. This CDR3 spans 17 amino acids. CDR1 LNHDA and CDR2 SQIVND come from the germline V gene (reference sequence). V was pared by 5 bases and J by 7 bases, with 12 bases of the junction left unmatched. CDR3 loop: CASSVELGQGVYGELFF. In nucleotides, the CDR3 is TGTGCCAGTAGTGTTGAGTTGGGACAGGGGGTCTACGGGGAGCTGTTTTTT.

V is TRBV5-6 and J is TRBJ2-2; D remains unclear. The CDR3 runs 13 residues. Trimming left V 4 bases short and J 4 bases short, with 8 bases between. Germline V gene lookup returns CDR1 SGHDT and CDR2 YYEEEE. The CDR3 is CASSAVATGELFF. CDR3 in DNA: TGTGCCAGCAGCGCTGTAGCCACCGGGGAGCTGTTTTTT. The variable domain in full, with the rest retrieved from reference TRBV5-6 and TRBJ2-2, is DAGVTQSPTHLIKTRGQQVTLRCSPKSGHDTVSWYQQALGQGPQFIFQYYEEEERQRGNFPDRFSGHQFPNYSSELNVNALLLGDSALYLCASSAVATGELFFGEGSRLTVL.

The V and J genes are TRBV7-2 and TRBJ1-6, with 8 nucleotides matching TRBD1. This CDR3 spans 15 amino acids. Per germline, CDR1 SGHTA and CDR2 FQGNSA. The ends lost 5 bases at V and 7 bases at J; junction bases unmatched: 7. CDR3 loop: CASSPRTGWNSPLHF. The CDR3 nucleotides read TGTGCCAGCAGCCCCCGGACAGGGTGGAATTCACCCCTCCACTTT.

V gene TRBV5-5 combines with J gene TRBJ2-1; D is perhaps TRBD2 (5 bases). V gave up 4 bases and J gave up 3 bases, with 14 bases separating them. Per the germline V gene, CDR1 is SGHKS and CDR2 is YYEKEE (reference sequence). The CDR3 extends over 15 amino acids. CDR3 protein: CASSRTRRDYNEQFF. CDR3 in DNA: TGTGCCAGCAGCCGCACTAGAAGAGACTACAATGAGCAGTTCTTC.

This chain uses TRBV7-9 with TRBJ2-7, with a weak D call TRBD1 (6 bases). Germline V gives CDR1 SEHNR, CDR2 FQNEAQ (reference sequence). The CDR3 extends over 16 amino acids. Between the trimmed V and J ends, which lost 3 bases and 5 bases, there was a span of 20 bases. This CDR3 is CASSLIMGAGFHEQYF. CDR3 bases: TGTGCCAGCAGCTTGATTATGGGGGCTGGGTTCCACGAGCAGTACTTC.

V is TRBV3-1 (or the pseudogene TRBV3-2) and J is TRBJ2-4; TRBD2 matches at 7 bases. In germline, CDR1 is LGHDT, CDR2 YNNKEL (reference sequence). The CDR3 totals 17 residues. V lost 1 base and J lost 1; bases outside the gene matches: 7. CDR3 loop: CASSQVRSGRAKNIQYF. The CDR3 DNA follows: TGTGCCAGCAGCCAAGTACGGTCCGGGAGGGCCAAAAACATTCAGTACTTC.

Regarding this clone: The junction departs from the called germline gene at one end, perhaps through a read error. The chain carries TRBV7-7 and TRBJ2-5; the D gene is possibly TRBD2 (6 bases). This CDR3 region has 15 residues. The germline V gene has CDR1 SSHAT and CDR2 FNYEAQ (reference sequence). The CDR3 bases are TGTGCTAGCAGCCTTGGTGGTGGGGGGAAAGAGACCCAGTACTTC. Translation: CASSLGGGGKETQYF.

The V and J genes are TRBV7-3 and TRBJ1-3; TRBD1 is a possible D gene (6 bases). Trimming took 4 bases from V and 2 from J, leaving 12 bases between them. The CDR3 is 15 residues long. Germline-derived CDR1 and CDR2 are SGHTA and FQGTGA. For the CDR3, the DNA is TGTGCCAGCAGCTACTCACAGGGACCTGGAAACACCATATATTTT. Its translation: CASSYSQGPGNTIYF.

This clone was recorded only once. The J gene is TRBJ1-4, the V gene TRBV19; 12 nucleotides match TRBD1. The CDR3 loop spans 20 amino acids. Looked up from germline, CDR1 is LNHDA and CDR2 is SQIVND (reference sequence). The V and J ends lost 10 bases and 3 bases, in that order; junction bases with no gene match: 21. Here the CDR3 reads CATPGGDRGREGVSNEKLFF. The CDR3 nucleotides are TGTGCCACCCCCGGTGGGGACAGGGGGCGCGAGGGAGTTTCTAATGAAAAACTGTTTTTT.

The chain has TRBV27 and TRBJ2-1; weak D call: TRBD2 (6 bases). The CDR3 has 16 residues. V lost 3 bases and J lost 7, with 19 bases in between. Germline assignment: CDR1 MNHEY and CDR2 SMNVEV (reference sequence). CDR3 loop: CASSFNRDWRENEQFF. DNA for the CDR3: TGTGCCAGCAGTTTTAACCGGGACTGGAGGGAAAATGAGCAGTTCTTC.

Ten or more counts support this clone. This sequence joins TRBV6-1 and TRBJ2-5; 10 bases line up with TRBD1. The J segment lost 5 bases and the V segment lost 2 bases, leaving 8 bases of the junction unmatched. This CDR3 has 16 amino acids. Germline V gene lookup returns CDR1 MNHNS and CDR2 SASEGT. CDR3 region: CASSEPGQGLIETQYF. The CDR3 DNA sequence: TGTGCCAGCAGTGAACCGGGACAGGGGTTGATTGAGACCCAGTACTTC.

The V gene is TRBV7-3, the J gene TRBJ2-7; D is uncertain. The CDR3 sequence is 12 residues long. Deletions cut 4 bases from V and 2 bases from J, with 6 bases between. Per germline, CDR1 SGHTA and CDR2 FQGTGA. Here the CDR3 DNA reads TGTGCCAGCAGCTGTATAACCTACGAGCAGTACTTC. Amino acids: CASSCITYEQYF.

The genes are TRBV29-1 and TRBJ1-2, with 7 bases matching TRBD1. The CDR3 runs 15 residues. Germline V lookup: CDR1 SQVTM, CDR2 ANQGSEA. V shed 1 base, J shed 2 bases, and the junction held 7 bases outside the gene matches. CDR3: CSVEGQGVSNYGYTF. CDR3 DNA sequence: TGCAGCGTTGAAGGTCAGGGGGTCTCCAACTATGGCTACACCTTC.

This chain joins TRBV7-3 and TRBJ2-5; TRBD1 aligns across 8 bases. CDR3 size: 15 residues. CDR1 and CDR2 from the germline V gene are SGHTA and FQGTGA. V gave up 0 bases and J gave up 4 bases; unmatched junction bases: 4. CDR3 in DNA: TGTGCCAGCAGCTTAACGGCAGGGGGCCGAGAGACCCAGTACTTC. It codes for CASSLTAGGRETQYF.